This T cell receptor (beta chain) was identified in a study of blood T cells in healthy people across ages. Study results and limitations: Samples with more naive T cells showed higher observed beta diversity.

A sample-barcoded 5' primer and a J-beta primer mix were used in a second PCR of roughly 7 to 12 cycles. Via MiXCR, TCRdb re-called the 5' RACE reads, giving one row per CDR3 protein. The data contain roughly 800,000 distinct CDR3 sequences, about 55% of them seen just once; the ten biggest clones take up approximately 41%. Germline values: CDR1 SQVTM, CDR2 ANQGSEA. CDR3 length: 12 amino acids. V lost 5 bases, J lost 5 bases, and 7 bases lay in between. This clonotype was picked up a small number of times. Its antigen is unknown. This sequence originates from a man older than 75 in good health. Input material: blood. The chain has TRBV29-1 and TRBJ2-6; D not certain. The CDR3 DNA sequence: TGCAGCGTTTCCGGATGGGCCAACGTCCTGACTTTC. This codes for CSVSGWANVLTF.